The next 14 T cell receptor beta chains were all read from a single sample in a study of cytomegalovirus exposure and HLA in healthy donors. Profiling relied on immunoSEQ multiplex PCR, and the TCRdb table lists in-frame clones only, not all of them. The sample lists under 250,000 clones, roughly 90% seen once, with 12% in the top ten. Material for sequencing was PBMCs. These receptors were obtained from a man in his late teens or twenties in good health and CMV-seropositive.

This chain links TRBV15 with TRBJ2-7; 14 bases map to TRBD2. The CDR3 loop spans 18 amino acids. Germline loops: CDR1 LNHNV, CDR2 YYDKDF (reference sequence). V dropped 1 base and J dropped 2; count of bases not matched to a gene: 7. The CDR3 protein is CATSRGGTSGSLAYEQYF. CDR3 DNA: TGTGCCACCAGCAGAGGTGGGACTAGCGGGAGTCTCGCCTACGAGCAGTACTTC.

The rearrangement links TRBV7-9 to TRBJ2-2; 8 positions match TRBD2. Trimming cost V 1 base and J 6 bases; bases outside gene matches: 7. This CDR3 contains 16 residues. The germline V gene has CDR1 SEHNR and CDR2 FQNEAQ (reference sequence). DNA of the CDR3: TGTGCCAGCAGCTTAGGAATGAGCGGGAGCGCCGGGGAGCTGTTTTTT. This gives the protein CASSLGMSGSAGELFF.

This clone was detected only once. This chain links TRBV4-3 with TRBJ1-1, with D possibly matching TRBD1 (5 bases). Per germline, CDR1 LGHNA and CDR2 YSLEER. The V end was cut by 1 base, the J end by 5 bases, with 14 bases between. This CDR3 contains 15 residues. The DNA for the CDR3 is TGCGCCAGCAGCCAAGGGCTTTCGGGGGATACTGAAGCTTTCTTT. Translating it yields CASSQGLSGDTEAFF.

The table lists this clone with a count of one. The rearrangement joins TRBV15 to TRBJ2-5; 12 bases are a match to TRBD2. The V and J ends lost 3 bases and 4 bases, in that order; junction bases with no gene match: 0. Per germline, CDR1 LNHNV and CDR2 YYDKDF (reference sequence). The CDR3 length is 14 residues. The CDR3 protein is CATSRGLAGETQYF. The CDR3 region has the DNA TGTGCCACCAGCAGGGGACTAGCGGGAGAGACCCAGTACTTC.

The gene calls are TRBV27 and TRBJ2-5, with 9 bases aligning to TRBD2. J lost 4 bases, V lost 3 bases, and 3 bases had no gene match. Germline V gene data show CDR1 as MNHEY and CDR2 as SMNVEV (reference sequence). CDR3 length: 14 amino acids. The CDR3 loop is CASSFSGSPETQYF. In nucleotides, the CDR3 is TGTGCCAGCAGTTTTAGCGGGAGTCCAGAGACCCAGTACTTC.

V usage is TRBV6-4 and J usage is TRBJ1-5; D is ambiguous. CDR1 is MRHNA, CDR2 SNTAGT, per germline. The CDR3 runs 16 residues. V was shortened by 9 bases and J by 1 base, with 19 bases between the two germline ends. The CDR3 coding sequence is TGTGCCAGTGCTTCTCTGTCGAGGGCGAGCAATCAGCCCCAGCATTTT. Protein product: CASASLSRASNQPQHF.

This sequence joins TRBV27 and TRBJ2-6, with TRBD1 matching 8 bases. V was pared by 4 bases and J by 0 bases, with 20 bases of the junction left unmatched. Germline-derived CDR1 and CDR2 are MNHEY and SMNVEV (reference sequence). This CDR3 is 22 amino acids long. The chain's CDR3 is CASSSYFSTGAASVSGANVLTF. The DNA for the CDR3 is TGTGCCAGCAGTTCCTACTTCTCGACAGGGGCCGCGTCTGTCTCTGGGGCCAACGTCCTGACTTTC.

The table lists this clone with a few counts. Distinct nucleotide sequences in the sample also encode this CDR3. The rearrangement links TRBV15 to TRBJ1-2, with TRBD1 matching over 9 bases. This CDR3 is 14 amino acids long. The germline V gene has CDR1 LNHNV and CDR2 YYDKDF (reference sequence). V lost 4 bases, J lost 4 bases, and 4 bases stayed unmatched. This chain's CDR3 is CATSTRTGAYGYTF. Here the CDR3 DNA reads TGTGCCACCAGCACAAGGACAGGGGCCTATGGCTACACCTTC. The whole variable domain, remainder taken from reference TRBV15 and TRBJ1-2, is DAMVIQNPRYQVTQFGKPVTLSCSQTLNHNVMYWYQQKSSQAPKLLFHYYDKDFNNEADTPDNFQSRRPNTSFCFLDIRSPGLGDTAMYLCATSTRTGAYGYTFGSGTRLTVV.

This clone has more than one count but fewer than ten. The rearrangement uses TRBV5-1 and TRBJ1-2; 8 nucleotides match TRBD1. Trimming removed 0 bases from V and 4 bases from J; junction bases left unmatched: 11. Germline values: CDR1 SGHRS, CDR2 YFSETQ. CDR3 length: 17 amino acids. CDR3 in amino acids: CASSLAQGATMGYGYTF. The CDR3 DNA reads as TGCGCCAGCAGCTTGGCTCAGGGGGCTACTATGGGCTATGGCTACACCTTC.

The CDR3 bases are TGCGCCAGCAGCCTGTCGAGCGGGAGGCTCGGCTCCGAGCAGTACTTC. Amino acid sequence: CASSLSSGRLGSEQYF. This chain uses TRBV5-1 with TRBJ2-7; 9 nucleotides line up with TRBD2. The trim removed 4 bases at V and 6 bases at J, leaving 14 bases unmatched. Per germline, CDR1 SGHRS and CDR2 YFSETQ. The CDR3 is 16 amino acids.

The CDR3 DNA sequence: TGTGCCTGGGGAAACGAGGGGGGAGGACTTGGTGAAGCTTTCTTT. Encoded protein: CAWGNEGGGLGEAFF. V and J are TRBV30 and TRBJ1-1, with D maybe TRBD1 (6 bases). Germline V gene lookup returns CDR1 GTSNPN and CDR2 SVGIG (reference sequence). This CDR3 contains 15 residues. The V end lost 5 bases, the J end lost 7 bases, and 23 bases lay between the germline ends.

In regard to this clone: A junction end diverges from the germline sequence, so it may reflect a read error. The V and J genes are TRBV12-5 and TRBJ1-2; no reliable D call. CDR1 is LGHNT, CDR2 FRNRAP, per germline. The CDR3 is made up of 11 amino acids. In nucleotides, the CDR3 is TGTGCTAGTGGTTTGGTGAGGACGGACGCCTTC. Encoded protein: CASGLVRTDAF.

This clone turned up a few times. V gene TRBV9 combines with J gene TRBJ1-1; D not certain. The V end was cut by 0 bases, the J end by 5 bases, with 8 bases between. The length of the CDR3 is 13 residues. Germline values: CDR1 SGDLS, CDR2 YYNGEE. CDR3 residues: CASSVGRTTEAFF. The CDR3 nucleotides are TGTGCCAGCAGCGTAGGCAGGACGACTGAAGCTTTCTTT.

The chain has TRBV29-1 and TRBJ1-2, with 8 bases identical to TRBD1. The germline CDR1 and CDR2 sequences are SQVTM and ANQGSEA. Trimming at V came to 6 bases and at J to 4 bases, leaving 7 bases not matched to a gene. CDR3 length: 13 residues. The CDR3 is CSVTNGTGYGYTF. The DNA of the CDR3 is TGCAGCGTGACCAACGGGACAGGCTATGGCTACACCTTC. Full variable domain (missing parts from reference TRBV29-1 and TRBJ1-2): SAVISQKPSRDICQRGTSLTIQCQVDSQVTMMFWYRQQPGQSLTLIATANQGSEATYESGFVIDKFPISRPNLTFSTLTVSNMSPEDSSIYLCSVTNGTGYGYTFGSGTRLTVV.